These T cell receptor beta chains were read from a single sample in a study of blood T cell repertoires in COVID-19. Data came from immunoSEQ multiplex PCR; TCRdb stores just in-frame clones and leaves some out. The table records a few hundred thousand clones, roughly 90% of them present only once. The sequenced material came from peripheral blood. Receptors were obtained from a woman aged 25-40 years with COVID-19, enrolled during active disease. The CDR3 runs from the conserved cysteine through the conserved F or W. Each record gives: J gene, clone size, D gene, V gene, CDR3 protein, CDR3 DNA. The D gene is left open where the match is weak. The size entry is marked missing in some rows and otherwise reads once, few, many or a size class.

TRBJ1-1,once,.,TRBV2,CASIKNRDTEAFF,TGTGCCAGCATTAAAAACCGGGACACTGAAGCTTTCTTT
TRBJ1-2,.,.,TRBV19,CASSPRTALYGYTF,TGTGCCAGTAGTCCCCGGACAGCTCTCTATGGCTACACCTTC
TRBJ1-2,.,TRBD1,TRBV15,CATSRDNDRDYGYTF,TGTGCCACCAGCAGAGATAACGACAGGGACTATGGCTACACCTTC
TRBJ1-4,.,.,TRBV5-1,CASSLEAGEKLFF,TGCGCCAGCAGCTTGGAGGCAGGTGAAAAACTGTTTTTT
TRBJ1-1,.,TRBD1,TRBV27,CASSYQTGRGNTEAFF,TGTGCCAGCAGTTACCAGACAGGGAGAGGGAACACTGAAGCTTTCTTT
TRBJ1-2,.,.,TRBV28,CASSLSNYGYTF,TGTGCCAGCAGTTTAAGCAACTATGGCTACACCTTC
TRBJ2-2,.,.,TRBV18,CASSPFPSNTGELFF,TGTGCCAGCTCACCATTCCCGTCGAACACCGGGGAGCTGTTTTTT
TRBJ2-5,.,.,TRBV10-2,CASRGQPSKTQYF,TGCGCCAGCAGAGGACAGCCATCCAAGACCCAGTACTTC
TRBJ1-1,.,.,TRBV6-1,CASSEIRGTEAFF,TGTGCCAGCAGTGAAATTAGAGGGACTGAAGCTTTCTTT
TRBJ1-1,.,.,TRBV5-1,CASSLNQAAEAFF,TGCGCCAGCAGCTTGAATCAGGCAGCTGAAGCTTTCTTT
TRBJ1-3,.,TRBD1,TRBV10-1,CASRDSSGNTIYF,TGCGCCAGCCGGGACAGCTCTGGAAACACCATATATTTT
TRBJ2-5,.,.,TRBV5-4,CASSLTGETQYF,TGTGCCAGCAGCCTGACAGGAGAGACCCAGTACTTC
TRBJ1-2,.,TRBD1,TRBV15,CATSRDQGGGYTF,TGTGCCACCAGCAGAGATCAGGGGGGTGGCTACACCTTC
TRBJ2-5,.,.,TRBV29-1,CSVIEWETQYF,TGCAGCGTTATTGAGTGGGAGACCCAGTACTTC
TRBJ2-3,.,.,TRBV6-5,CASTPDGTDTQYF,TGTGCCAGCACCCCCGACGGGACAGATACGCAGTATTTT
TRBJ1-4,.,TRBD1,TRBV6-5,CASRTGGNEKLFF,TGTGCCAGCAGGACAGGGGGTAATGAAAAACTGTTTTTT
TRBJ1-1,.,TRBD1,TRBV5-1,CASSPGQGTSNTEAFF,TGCGCCAGCAGCCCGGGACAGGGGACGTCGAACACTGAAGCTTTCTTT
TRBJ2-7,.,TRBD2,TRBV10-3,CAISGGLAGGEEQYF,TGTGCCATCAGTGGCGGACTAGCGGGAGGGGAGGAGCAGTACTTC
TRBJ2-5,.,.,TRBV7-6,CASSQGWGETQYF,TGTGCCAGCAGCCAGGGGTGGGGAGAGACCCAGTACTTC
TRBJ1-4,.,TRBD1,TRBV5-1,CASSKQGSNEKLFF,TGCGCCAGCAGCAAACAGGGGTCTAATGAAAAACTGTTTTTT
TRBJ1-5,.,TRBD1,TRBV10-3,CAISDHVGTGHQPQHF,TGTGCCATCAGTGACCACGTAGGGACAGGGCATCAGCCCCAGCATTTT
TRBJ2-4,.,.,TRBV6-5,CASSNQGGLNIQYF,TGTGCCAGCAGCAACCAGGGGGGACTAAACATTCAGTACTTC
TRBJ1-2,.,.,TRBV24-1,CATSDHELGGYTF,TGTGCCACCAGTGACCACGAACTAGGGGGCTACACCTTC
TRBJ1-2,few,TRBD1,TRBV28,CASSTTGGRANYGYTF,TGTGCCAGCAGTACTACAGGGGGAAGAGCTAACTATGGCTACACCTTC
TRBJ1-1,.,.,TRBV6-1,CASSESRGSEAFF,TGTGCCAGCAGTGAATCTCGGGGTTCTGAAGCTTTCTTT
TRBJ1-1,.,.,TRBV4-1,CASSRQGTEAFF,TGCGCCAGCAGCCGTCAGGGCACTGAAGCTTTCTTT
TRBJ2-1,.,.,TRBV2,CASRRDSGNEQFF,TGTGCCAGCAGGCGGGACTCGGGCAATGAGCAGTTCTTC
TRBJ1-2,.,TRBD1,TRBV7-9,CASSSERQGFNGYTF,TGTGCCAGCAGCTCAGAGAGACAGGGGTTTAATGGCTACACCTTC
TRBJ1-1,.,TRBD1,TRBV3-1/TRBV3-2,CASSLTGQGGTEAFF,TGTGCCAGCAGCCTTACGGGACAGGGAGGCACTGAAGCTTTCTTT
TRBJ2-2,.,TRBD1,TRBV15,CATSQDRGNTGELFF,TGTGCCACCAGCCAGGACAGGGGTAACACCGGGGAGCTGTTTTTT
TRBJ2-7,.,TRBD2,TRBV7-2,CASSWTSGRADYEQYF,TGTGCCAGCAGCTGGACTAGCGGGAGGGCCGACTACGAGCAGTACTTC
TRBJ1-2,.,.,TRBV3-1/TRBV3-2,CASSQDWSGYTF,TGTGCCAGCAGCCAAGATTGGAGTGGCTACACCTTC
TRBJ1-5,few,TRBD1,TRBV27,CASGTGFGSNQPQHF,TGTGCCAGCGGGACAGGGTTTGGCAGCAATCAGCCCCAGCATTTT
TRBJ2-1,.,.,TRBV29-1,CSVEAAVEQFF,TGCAGCGTTGAAGCGGCGGTTGAGCAGTTCTTC
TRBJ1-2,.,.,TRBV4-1,CASSPTEFYGYTF,TGCGCCAGCAGCCCAACAGAGTTCTATGGCTACACCTTC
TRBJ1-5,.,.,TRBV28,CASSPPGLTKTGNQPQHF,TGTGCCAGCAGTCCTCCGGGACTAACAAAAACAGGCAATCAGCCCCAGCATTTT
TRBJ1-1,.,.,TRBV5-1,CASSLSSTEAFF,TGCGCCAGCAGCTTGAGTAGCACTGAAGCTTTCTTT
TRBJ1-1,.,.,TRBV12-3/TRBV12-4,CASSLTGNTEAFF,TGTGCCAGCAGTTTGACAGGGAACACTGAAGCTTTCTTT
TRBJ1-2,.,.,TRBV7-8,CASTEAGRNYGYTF,TGTGCCAGCACCGAAGCCGGGAGGAACTATGGCTACACCTTC
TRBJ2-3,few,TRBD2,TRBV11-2,CASSIPLAGGDTQYF,TGTGCCAGCAGTATCCCCCTAGCGGGAGGTGATACGCAGTATTTT
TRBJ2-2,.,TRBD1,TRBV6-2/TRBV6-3,CASSFYRDRGRRAGELFF,TGTGCCAGCAGTTTCTACCGGGACAGGGGGCGCCGGGCCGGGGAGCTGTTTTTT
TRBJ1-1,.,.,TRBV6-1,CASSELFGEGGTEAFF,TGTGCCAGCAGTGAACTGTTCGGTGAGGGAGGAACTGAAGCTTTCTTT
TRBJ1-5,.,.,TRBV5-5,CASSLGTALHSNSNQPQHF,TGTGCCAGCAGCTTGGGGACAGCATTGCACTCCAATAGCAATCAGCCCCAGCATTTT
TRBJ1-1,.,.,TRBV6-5,CASSYSTGNTEAFF,TGTGCCAGCAGTTACTCGACAGGAAACACTGAAGCTTTCTTT
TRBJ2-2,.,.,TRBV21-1,CASSKLRSRQGNATGELFF,TGTGCCAGCAGCAAACTCCGATCTAGACAGGGCAACGCCACCGGGGAGCTGTTTTTT
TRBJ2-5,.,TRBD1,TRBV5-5,CASSLRGRKEETQYF,TGTGCCAGCAGCCTCAGGGGGCGCAAAGAGGAGACCCAGTACTTC
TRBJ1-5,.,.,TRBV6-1,CASSELVAGGGQPQHF,TGTGCCAGCAGTGAACTGGTGGCCGGGGGAGGTCAGCCCCAGCATTTT
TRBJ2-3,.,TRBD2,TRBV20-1,CSASVSGSETDTQYF,TGCAGTGCTAGTGTTAGCGGGAGTGAAACAGATACGCAGTATTTT
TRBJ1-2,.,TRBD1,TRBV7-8,CASSLGGTVSGYTF,TGTGCCAGCAGCTTAGGGGGGACAGTTAGTGGCTACACCTTC
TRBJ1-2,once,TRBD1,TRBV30,CAWSNSGTGTKINYGYTF,TGTGCCTGGTCGAACTCCGGGACAGGAACGAAGATTAACTATGGCTACACCTTC
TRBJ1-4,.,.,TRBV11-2,CASSLSGEGNEKLFF,TGTGCCAGCAGCTTAAGTGGCGAGGGTAATGAAAAACTGTTTTTT